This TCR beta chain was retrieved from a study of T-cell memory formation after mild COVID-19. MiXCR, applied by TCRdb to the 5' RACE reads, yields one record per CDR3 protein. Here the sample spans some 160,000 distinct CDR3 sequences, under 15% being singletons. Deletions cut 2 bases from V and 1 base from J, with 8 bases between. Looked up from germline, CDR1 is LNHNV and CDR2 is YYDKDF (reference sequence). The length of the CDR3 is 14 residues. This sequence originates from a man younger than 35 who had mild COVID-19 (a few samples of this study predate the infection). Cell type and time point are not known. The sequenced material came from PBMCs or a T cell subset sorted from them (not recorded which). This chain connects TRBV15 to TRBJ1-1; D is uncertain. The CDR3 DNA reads TGTGCCACCAGCAGACCCGGAGAGAACACTGAAGCTTTCTTT. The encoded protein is CATSRPGENTEAFF.